This T cell receptor (beta chain) comes out of a study of blood T cell repertoires in COVID-19 (dated by TCRdb to the early 2020s). Regarding the research as a whole: Samples from collaborators originated in the United States, Italy and Spain and spanned both the acute and convalescent phases of COVID-19. The material from the prospective study consisted of cDNA or gDNA derived from T cells, B-cell-depleted T cells, or PBMCs. The samples were drawn from the first 160 participants of the ongoing ImmuneRACE study and from 950 to 1,500 subjects provided by 6 global collaborators. Sample metadata almost always included a de-identified subject ID, COVID-19 status, age in years and sex. HLA class I and class II types, where available, came from metadata supplied by the sample provider rather than from assay-based typing. Subjects who had been exposed to COVID-19, were actively infected with it, or had recovered from it provided the deeply sampled blood TCRbeta repertoires that made up the dataset. The repertoires were released in a freely available public database meant as a resource for research on the immune response to SARS-CoV-2.

The collaborating institutions used their own protocols to collect whole blood in K2EDTA tubes. Collaborator samples were shipped for TCRbeta analysis as frozen whole blood, isolated PBMCs, or DNA extracted from either sample type. TCRbeta CDR3 regions were amplified from genomic DNA by means of the immunoSEQ Assay, a bias-controlled multiplex PCR. In the authors' own workflow: Within the assay, amplification of reference gene primers was used to estimate how many nucleated cells each sample contained. Sequence reads were collapsed and filtered to measure the absolute abundance of every unique TCRbeta CDR3 rearrangement. For each sample, productive Simpson clonality was calculated by taking the square root of Simpson's diversity index across productive rearrangements. TCRdb's version of the immuneACCESS table is confined to in-frame rearrangements and falls short of the full clone set. An unresolved V gene accounts for under half of the shortfall where checked; the remainder is of unknown origin. D and trimming were read from the DNA, whereas the V and J calls and clone size are those reported in that table. This sample holds about 73,000 clones; 84% were observed only once. The leading ten clones occupy 25% to 30% of the sample.

With regard to this clone: Its antigen specificity is not known. Per-base quality was not reported, and no clone a single base away is much larger than it.

General study outcomes and caveats: The quantity of clinical and demographic metadata differed by source and by participant and was supplied without curation.

The CDR3 holds 15 amino acids from the cysteine to the phenylalanine. Just the 45-base CDR3 DNA is kept, in frame starting at base 1. V is cut by 4 bases and J by 12 bases, and the space between the germline ends is 22 bases. The germline V gene (reference sequence) provides CDR1 LNHDA and CDR2 SQIVND. The sequence joins TRBV19 to TRBJ2-4, with TRBD1 as a weak D call on 7 bases. Sample: peripheral blood. The TCR sequence derives from a human donor in a cohort sampled during active COVID-19. The CDR3 protein sequence reads: CASSTLGQTRYYQYF. The base sequence is TGTGCCAGTAGTACACTGGGACAGACTAGATACTATCAGTACTTC.